Each of the 2 T cell receptor beta chains below was sequenced from the same sample in a study of early T cells in non-severe SARS-CoV-2 infection. TCRdb used MiXCR to reprocess the 5' RACE reads, holding one entry per CDR3 protein. The data contain more than 55,000 distinct CDR3 sequences, 12% of them seen just once; the ten biggest clones take up 1.3% to 1.5%. Sequencing used whole blood. These receptors were obtained from an adult who was a healthcare worker with PCR-confirmed SARS-CoV-2 infection or an uninfected control (not recorded which).

In regard to this clonotype: One base away lies a much larger clone, so this may be a sequencing read error. This rearrangement joins TRBV7-9 to TRBJ2-4; 10 bases are a match to TRBD2. In germline, CDR1 is SEHNR, CDR2 FQNEAQ (reference sequence). The length of the CDR3 is 19 residues. CDR3 nucleotide sequence: TGTGCCAACAGCTTAGAGGTGGCTAGCGGGGGCCTAGCCAAAAACATTCAGTACTTC. It codes for CANSLEVASGGLAKNIQYF.

This clonotype was found a few times. The chain couples TRBV7-2 to TRBJ1-4; 10 bases are a match to TRBD1. The CDR3 spans 16 residues. The V gene end was trimmed by 3 bases and the J gene end by 8 bases; junction bases not matched to a gene: 9. Looked up from germline, CDR1 is SGHTA and CDR2 is FQGNSA. CDR3 residues: CASSFSPTGGGEKLFF. The CDR3 DNA is TGTGCCAGCAGCTTCTCCCCGACAGGGGGCGGCGAAAAACTGTTTTTT.